Below are 32 T cell receptor beta chains sequenced from a single sample in a study of blood T cell repertoires in COVID-19. Assay used: immunoSEQ multiplex PCR; TCRdb lists only in-frame clones, some missing. This repertoire shows about 200,000 clones, around 82% found once; its top ten account for 8.2%. The sample consisted of peripheral blood. Receptors were obtained from a woman aged 50 to 60 with acute or convalescent COVID-19.

The chain employs TRBV24-1 and TRBJ2-7; 8 nucleotides agree with TRBD1. With 2 bases clipped from V and 2 bases from J, the junction kept 4 bases outside the gene matches. This CDR3 is 15 amino acids long. Germline V CDR1 and CDR2: KGHDR, SFDVKD. CDR3 sequence reads: CATSDSGTGAYEQYF. In nucleotides, the CDR3 is TGTGCCACCAGTGATTCCGGGACAGGAGCCTACGAGCAGTACTTC.

The chain is built from TRBV29-1 and TRBJ2-5, with TRBD2 matching over 7 bases. Germline trimming cut 3 bases from V and 4 bases from J; bases unmatched to any gene: 5. The CDR3 is made up of 13 amino acids. Per germline, CDR1 SQVTM and CDR2 ANQGSEA. The chain's CDR3 is CSVEREGIETQYF. The CDR3 bases are TGCAGCGTTGAGAGGGAGGGCATAGAGACCCAGTACTTC.

V usage is TRBV5-1 and J usage is TRBJ2-7; tentatively, D is TRBD1 (6 bases). From germline, CDR1 is SGHRS and CDR2 YFSETQ. The CDR3 is made up of 12 amino acids. Trimming pared 4 bases from V and 6 bases from J, leaving 11 bases between. The CDR3 region has the DNA TGCGCCAGCAGCCAGGGGCGGGTCGAGCAGTACTTC. The encoded protein is CASSQGRVEQYF.

The chain links TRBV6-1 to TRBJ1-1, with D unclear. V was clipped by 0 bases and J by 11 bases, with 13 bases between them. Germline CDR1 and CDR2: MNHNS and SASEGT. This CDR3 is 13 amino acids long. For the CDR3, the DNA is TGTGCCAGCAGTGAAGCAGATGTCTTCGGGGCTTTCTTT. This sequence encodes CASSEADVFGAFF.

The chain is built from TRBV11-2 and TRBJ2-1; 9 bases are shared with TRBD2. Germline CDR1 SGHAT, CDR2 FQNNGV. V lost 1 base and J lost 1; bases outside the gene matches: 8. The CDR3 spans 18 residues. In nucleotides, the CDR3 is TGTGCCAGCAGCTTAGGGTTAGCGGGAGTTCGTTCCTACAATGAGCAGTTCTTC. It encodes CASSLGLAGVRSYNEQFF.

This clone is a singleton in its sample. The chain carries TRBV5-1 and TRBJ1-2; D is ambiguous. CDR3 length equals 14 residues. The ends were cut back, 0 bases at V and 6 bases at J, with 12 bases in the middle. Germline V gene sequence: CDR1 SGHRS, CDR2 YFSETQ. CDR3 loop: CASSLGREMDGYTF. The CDR3 nucleotides read TGCGCCAGCAGCTTGGGCCGGGAGATGGATGGCTACACCTTC.

The chain has TRBV7-9 and TRBJ1-6; 7 positions match TRBD1. The CDR3 is 16 amino acids. Unmatched junction bases numbered 2, after V lost 0 bases and J lost 3 bases. Per germline, CDR1 SEHNR and CDR2 FQNEAQ (reference sequence). This chain's CDR3 is CASSLAWTGYNSPLHF. CDR3 coding DNA: TGTGCCAGCAGCTTAGCCTGGACAGGCTATAATTCACCCCTCCACTTT.

This chain joins TRBV11-2 and TRBJ1-2, with 9 bases aligning to TRBD1. J lost 8 bases, V lost 2 bases, and 12 bases had no gene match. This CDR3 spans 16 amino acids. CDR1 SGHAT and CDR2 FQNNGV come from the germline V gene. CDR3 nucleotides: TGTGCCAGCAGCTTAAGGGTGTTCGGGACAGGGTCCGGCTACACCTTC. This encodes CASSLRVFGTGSGYTF.

This chain's CDR3 is CASRAGLLASSRYNEQFF. The CDR3 region has the DNA TGTGCCAGCAGGGCGGGACTATTGGCTTCTTCTAGGTACAATGAGCAGTTCTTC. The chain employs TRBV27 and TRBJ2-1, with 7 nucleotides matching TRBD2. Germline lookup yields CDR1 MNHEY and CDR2 SMNVEV (reference sequence). The length of the CDR3 is 18 residues. V lost 6 bases to trimming and J lost 4 bases; unmatched junction nucleotides: 18.

This clone was counted only a few times. The chain joins TRBV7-2 to TRBJ2-2; TRBD1 might be the D (6 bases). The CDR3 runs to 12 residues. The germline V and J ends were trimmed by 3 bases and 8 bases, with 7 bases remaining between them. Germline V gives CDR1 SGHTA, CDR2 FQGNSA. The CDR3 region is CASSFGTGELFF. CDR3 nucleotide sequence: TGTGCCAGCAGCTTCGGGACAGGGGAGCTGTTTTTT.

This sequence joins TRBV5-1 and TRBJ1-3, with D possibly being TRBD1 (5 bases). CDR1 is SGHRS and CDR2 is YFSETQ in the germline V gene. The CDR3 length is 16 residues. Trimming stripped 1 base from V and 2 bases from J, with 13 bases between. The CDR3 is CASSLTIRGTGNTIYF. CDR3 sequence (DNA): TGCGCCAGCAGCTTGACGATAAGGGGAACTGGAAACACCATATATTTT.

This clone appeared a single time. The J gene is TRBJ2-7, the V gene TRBV6-6; TRBD1 is a possible D gene (6 bases). CDR1 and CDR2 (germline): MNHNY, SVGAGI (reference sequence). The V end lost 5 bases, the J end lost 5 bases, and 19 bases lay between the germline ends. This CDR3 comprises 15 residues. The CDR3 region has the DNA TGTGCCAGCAGTCCCCAGGGGCCCCTACAAGACGAGCAGTACTTC. This codes for CASSPQGPLQDEQYF.

This chain links TRBV24-1 with TRBJ2-5, with D possibly matching TRBD2 (5 bases). CDR3 length equals 15 residues. Trimming took 4 bases from V and 2 from J, leaving 13 bases between them. Germline CDR1 reads KGHDR; CDR2 reads SFDVKD. Written as DNA, the CDR3 is TGTGCCACCAGTGACTCAGCCGGGGTTCAAGAGACCCAGTACTTC. Translated, it gives CATSDSAGVQETQYF.

V is TRBV5-4 and J is TRBJ2-5; a possible D gene is TRBD1 (8 bases). The length of the CDR3 is 15 residues. Between the trimmed V and J ends, which lost 4 bases and 5 bases, there was a span of 18 bases. CDR1 is SGHNT and CDR2 is YYREEE in the germline V gene (reference sequence). CDR3 sequence: CASSRTGQGGETQYF. The CDR3, as DNA: TGTGCCAGCAGCCGTACCGGACAGGGAGGGGAGACCCAGTACTTC.

The chain links TRBV19 to TRBJ1-2, with a possible D match to TRBD1 (5 bases). V was pared by 3 bases and J by 5 bases, with 22 bases between. Germline CDR1 LNHDA, CDR2 SQIVND (reference sequence). The CDR3 has 17 amino acids. CDR3 region: CASSMGTYRLTGYGYTF. The CDR3 DNA sequence: TGTGCCAGTAGTATGGGGACTTACAGGCTCACGGGGTATGGCTACACCTTC.

The chain combines TRBV27 with TRBJ2-6; TRBD2 matches 14 bases. This CDR3 comprises 19 residues. Looked up from germline, CDR1 is MNHEY and CDR2 is SMNVEV (reference sequence). V dropped 6 bases and J dropped 0; count of bases not matched to a gene: 7. The chain's CDR3 is CASSPGLAGGYSGANVLTF. CDR3 nucleotides: TGTGCCAGCAGCCCCGGACTAGCGGGAGGATACTCTGGGGCCAACGTCCTGACTTTC.

The chain uses TRBV2 and TRBJ2-7; D perhaps matches TRBD1 (7 bases). Germline assignment: CDR1 SNHLY and CDR2 FYNNEI. The CDR3 contains 13 residues. V lost 6 bases and J lost 4, with 13 bases in between. The CDR3 protein is CASSFQGGYEQYF. The CDR3, as DNA: TGTGCCAGCAGCTTCCAGGGGGGATACGAGCAGTACTTC. Complete variable domain (other parts from reference TRBV2 and TRBJ2-7): EPEVTQTPSHQVTQMGQEVILRCVPISNHLYFYWYRQILGQKVEFLVSFYNNEISEKSEIFDDQFSVERPDGSNFTLKIRSTKLEDSAMYFCASSFQGGYEQYFGPGTRLTVT.

The chain uses TRBV14 and TRBJ1-3; D is uncertain. The germline V gene has CDR1 SGHDN and CDR2 FVKESK. The CDR3 consists of 14 residues. V lost 5 bases and J lost 2, with 10 bases in between. CDR3 DNA sequence: TGTGCCAGCAGCGAAGGAGGTCCTGGAAACACCATATATTTT. Its protein is CASSEGGPGNTIYF.

The V gene is TRBV6-5, the J gene TRBJ2-1; 11 bases match TRBD2. There are 14 residues in the CDR3. Trimming removed 6 bases from V and 7 bases from J; junction bases left unmatched: 5. CDR1 is MNHEY and CDR2 is SVGAGI in the germline V gene. CDR3: CASSNLAGGNEQFF. CDR3 nucleotide sequence: TGTGCCAGCAGCAACCTAGCGGGAGGTAATGAGCAGTTCTTC.

This chain links TRBV15 with TRBJ2-7; 8 positions match TRBD1. This CDR3 has 12 residues. Per the germline V gene, CDR1 is LNHNV and CDR2 is YYDKDF (reference sequence). The trim removed 5 bases at V and 6 bases at J, leaving 3 bases unmatched. CDR3 bases: TGTGCCACCAGCTTCACAGGGGGCGAGCAGTACTTC. It codes for CATSFTGGEQYF.

This clone was seen once. The CDR3 spells CASSPTQGGQGAGGGEFF. In DNA form, the CDR3 reads TGTGCCAGTAGTCCGACTCAGGGGGGACAGGGGGCAGGAGGTGGGGAGTTCTTC. The gene calls are TRBV19 and TRBJ2-1; 12 bases line up with TRBD1. The CDR3 length is 18 residues. J lost 14 bases, V lost 5 bases, and 22 bases had no gene match. Germline V gene data show CDR1 as LNHDA and CDR2 as SQIVND (reference sequence).

This sequence joins TRBV19 and TRBJ2-7; 9 nucleotides agree with TRBD2. The CDR3 runs 15 residues. Trimming took 1 base from V and 3 from J; bases not matched to a gene: 4. Germline-derived CDR1 and CDR2 are LNHDA and SQIVND (reference sequence). The CDR3 region is CASSIGTSVGYEQYF. DNA for the CDR3: TGTGCCAGTAGTATAGGGACTAGCGTGGGCTACGAGCAGTACTTC. Full variable domain (outside the CDR3, taken from reference TRBV19 and TRBJ2-7): DGGITQSPKYLFRKEGQNVTLSCEQNLNHDAMYWYRQDPGQGLRLIYYSQIVNDFQKGDIAEGYSVSREKKESFPLTVTSAQKNPTAFYLCASSIGTSVGYEQYFGPGTRLTVT.

J is TRBJ2-7 and V is TRBV4-1; 10 bases line up with TRBD1. The germline V gene encodes CDR1 MGHRA and CDR2 YSYEKL. V gave up 3 bases and J gave up 5 bases; unmatched junction bases: 7. The CDR3 loop spans 15 amino acids. The CDR3 loop reads CASSHAGQGVNEQYF. CDR3 DNA sequence: TGCGCCAGCAGCCACGCAGGACAGGGGGTCAACGAGCAGTACTTC.

The rearrangement links TRBV25-1 to TRBJ2-1, with TRBD2 matching over 10 bases. V trimming: 2 bases; J trimming: 8 bases; junction bases outside the gene matches: 9. Germline-derived CDR1 and CDR2 are MGHDK and SYGVNS. The CDR3 contains 16 residues. The CDR3 region is CASSERGSGRLDEQFF. The CDR3 DNA is TGTGCCAGCAGTGAACGCGGTAGCGGGAGGCTCGATGAGCAGTTCTTC. The full variable domain, its missing parts supplied by reference TRBV25-1 and TRBJ2-1, is EADIYQTPRYLVIGTGKKITLECSQTMGHDKMYWYQQDPGMELHLIHYSYGVNSTEKGDLSSESTVSRIRTEHFPLTLESARPSHTSQYLCASSERGSGRLDEQFFGPGTRLTVL.

The genes are TRBV29-1 and TRBJ2-3; TRBD2 matches at 11 bases. Germline-derived CDR1 and CDR2 are SQVTM and ANQGSEA. The junction had 6 bases not matched to a gene; V was cut back by 7 bases and J by 3 bases. The CDR3 totals 14 residues. CDR3 DNA sequence: TGCAGCGCCACTAGCGGGAGTGGTACAGATACGCAGTATTTT. Translation gives CSATSGSGTDTQYF.

The chain employs TRBV27 and TRBJ2-7, with 8 bases lining up with TRBD2. Germline V gives CDR1 MNHEY, CDR2 SMNVEV (reference sequence). The junction had 12 bases not matched to a gene; V was cut back by 10 bases and J by 4 bases. The CDR3 sequence is 14 residues long. CDR3 DNA: TGTGCCACCAATACGGGGGGGGCTAGGTACGAGCAGTACTTC. Translating it yields CATNTGGARYEQYF.

DNA for the CDR3: TGCGCCAGCAGCCGAGGACATACCCAAGAGACCCAGTACTTC. Protein product: CASSRGHTQETQYF. V gene TRBV4-1 combines with J gene TRBJ2-5; tentative D call: TRBD1 (5 bases). The germline V gene has CDR1 MGHRA and CDR2 YSYEKL. The CDR3 is 14 residues long. Trimming removed 4 bases at V and 1 base at J, with 10 bases between.

V usage is TRBV28 and J usage is TRBJ1-1; 9 bases are a match to TRBD1. The V gene end was trimmed by 6 bases and the J gene end by 1 base; junction bases not matched to a gene: 0. The CDR3 loop spans 13 amino acids. CDR1 is MDHEN and CDR2 is SYDVKM in the germline V gene. The CDR3 region is CASRGQGNTEAFF. CDR3 DNA sequence: TGTGCCAGCAGGGGACAGGGGAACACTGAAGCTTTCTTT.

In its sample, this clone was seen once. The V gene is TRBV2, the J gene TRBJ2-7, with D possibly matching TRBD2 (6 bases). This CDR3 is 15 amino acids long. Deletions cut 7 bases from V and 5 bases from J, with 21 bases between. CDR1 and CDR2 from the germline V gene are SNHLY and FYNNEI. CDR3 nucleotides: TGTGCCAGCACGGATTCGGGACTGCTTAGGGACGAGCAGTACTTC. Protein: CASTDSGLLRDEQYF.

The rearrangement joins TRBV2 to TRBJ1-5; 7 nucleotides align to TRBD1. CDR3 length: 16 residues. Losses at the gene ends were 4 bases for V and 4 bases for J; bases not matched to a gene: 10. The germline V gene has CDR1 SNHLY and CDR2 FYNNEI. In nucleotides, the CDR3 is TGTGCCAGCAGTGGGAGCAGGGGGAGAAATAATCAGCCCCAGCATTTT. Encoded protein: CASSGSRGRNNQPQHF.

A single count supports this clone. The chain uses TRBV28 and TRBJ2-2; the match to TRBD2 covers 11 bases. With 10 bases clipped from V and 2 bases from J, the junction kept 6 bases outside the gene matches. In germline, CDR1 is MDHEN, CDR2 SYDVKM. The CDR3 runs to 15 residues. The CDR3 sequence: CATRLAGTNTGELFF. CDR3 DNA sequence: TGTGCCACCCGACTAGCGGGGACTAACACCGGGGAGCTGTTTTTT.

This clone was observed many times. V is TRBV11-2 and J is TRBJ2-7; D is uncertain. V shed 1 base and J shed 7 bases, with 11 bases lying between them. The CDR3 contains 13 residues. Germline V gives CDR1 SGHAT, CDR2 FQNNGV. The CDR3 region has the DNA TGTGCCAGCAGCTTAGGATGGAGATGGGAGCAGTACTTC. Translating gives CASSLGWRWEQYF.